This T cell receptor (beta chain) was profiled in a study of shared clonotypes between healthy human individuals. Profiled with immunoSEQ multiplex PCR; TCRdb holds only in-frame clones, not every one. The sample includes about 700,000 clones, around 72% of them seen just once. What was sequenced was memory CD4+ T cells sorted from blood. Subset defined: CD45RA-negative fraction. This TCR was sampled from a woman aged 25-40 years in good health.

DNA for the CDR3: TGTGCCAGCAGCCCGAGGTCGAGGGAGACCCAGTACTTC. Its protein product is CASSPRSRETQYF. The chain joins TRBV7-6 to TRBJ2-5, with D unresolved. The ends were cut back, 5 bases at V and 5 bases at J, with 12 bases in the middle. CDR3 length: 13 residues. The germline V gene encodes CDR1 SGHVS and CDR2 FNYEAQ.